A single sample gave rise to the 11 T cell receptor beta chains below, sequenced in a study of siplizumab effects on memory and regulatory T cells. Sequenced by immunoSEQ multiplex PCR; TCRdb stores in-frame clones only, minus some. The sample lists 100,000 or so clones, around 94% occurring once. The sample was Tregs sorted from blood. These receptor sequences come from a human donor in good health.

The chain combines TRBV29-1 with TRBJ2-7; D may be TRBD2 (6 bases). The CDR3 has 12 residues. Germline CDR1 and CDR2: SQVTM and ANQGSEA. The V end lost 7 bases, the J end lost 1 base, and 11 bases lay between the germline ends. The CDR3 protein is CSATRSSYEQYF. In DNA, the CDR3 is TGCAGCGCGACTAGGTCTTCCTACGAGCAGTACTTC.

This clone was detected a few times. V gene TRBV7-3 combines with J gene TRBJ2-2; D gene ambiguous. The V and J ends lost 1 base and 5 bases respectively, with 8 bases between them. CDR3 length: 14 residues. Germline V CDR1 and CDR2: SGHTA, FQGTGA. The CDR3 DNA follows: TGTGCCAGCAGCTTAAACTCGGGTACCGGGGAGCTGTTTTTT. Amino acids: CASSLNSGTGELFF.

The table lists this clone with a count of one. CDR3 protein: CASSLEWIPSANVLTF. The CDR3 DNA is TGTGCCAGCAGCTTGGAGTGGATTCCTTCGGCCAACGTCCTGACTTTC. The gene calls are TRBV5-8 and TRBJ2-6; no reliable D call. Deletions cut 0 bases from V and 6 bases from J, with 13 bases between. This CDR3 contains 16 residues. The V gene's germline CDR1 is SGHTS and CDR2 YDEGEE. Full variable domain (missing parts from reference TRBV5-8 and TRBJ2-6): EAGVTQSPTHLIKTRGQQATLRCSPISGHTSVYWYQQALGLGLQFLLWYDEGEERNRGNFPPRFSGRQFPNYSSELNVNALELEDSALYLCASSLEWIPSANVLTFGAGSRLTVL.

A note on this clone: Other DNA sequences in this sample translate to the same CDR3. The chain recombines TRBV2 with TRBJ2-2; the D gene could be TRBD1 or TRBD2 (6 bases each). Trimming pared 6 bases from V and 4 bases from J, leaving 21 bases between. Germline V lookup: CDR1 SNHLY, CDR2 FYNNEI. The CDR3 has 17 residues. The DNA for the CDR3 is TGTGCCAGCAGGCTTCTTGGTGGGGGGCGGCGCACCGGGGAGCTGTTTTTT. This codes for CASRLLGGGRRTGELFF.

Only one count was recorded for this clone. The chain recombines TRBV6-6 with TRBJ2-7, with TRBD2 identical over 13 bases. CDR3 size: 16 residues. After removal of 6 bases from V and 4 bases from J, the junction contained 9 bases not matched to a gene. Germline CDR1 reads MNHNY; CDR2 reads SVGAGI (reference sequence). The CDR3 is CASSRTSGSIGYEQYF. CDR3 coding DNA: TGTGCCAGCAGCCGGACTAGCGGGAGTATAGGTTACGAGCAGTACTTC.

The rearrangement joins TRBV19 to TRBJ2-5; 8 positions match TRBD2. The J call is in doubt because the DNA end fits TRBJ2-7 better. CDR1 is LNHDA, CDR2 SQIVND, per germline (reference sequence). CDR3 size: 15 residues. CDR3 in amino acids: CASSIVFAGGHEQYF. Here the CDR3 DNA reads TGTGCCAGTAGTATCGTTTTCGCGGGAGGACACGAGCAGTACTTC.

About this clone: Different DNA sequences within this sample yield the same CDR3. The CDR3 region is CASSSSSYEQYF. In nucleotides, the CDR3 is TGCGCCAGCAGCTCGAGCTCCTACGAGCAGTACTTC. The rearrangement links TRBV5-1 to TRBJ2-7; no clear D. Germline values: CDR1 SGHRS, CDR2 YFSETQ. V lost 3 bases, J lost 0 bases, and 4 bases lay in between. The CDR3 totals 12 residues.

This clone was detected only once. The DNA for the CDR3 is TGTGCCAGCAGTTTAAAAGTCGGGGTGAGGCACACCATATATTTT. Protein product: CASSLKVGVRHTIYF. This sequence joins TRBV28 and TRBJ1-3; unclear D gene. Germline V lookup: CDR1 MDHEN, CDR2 SYDVKM. V lost 2 bases to trimming and J lost 8 bases, with 16 bases between them. The length of the CDR3 is 15 residues.

The table lists this clone with a count of one. Other DNA sequences from this sample encode an identical CDR3 as well. The chain recombines TRBV5-4 with TRBJ1-1, with TRBD1 matching over 8 bases. The J segment lost 1 base and the V segment lost 4 bases, leaving 6 bases of the junction unmatched. CDR3 length equals 15 residues. From germline, CDR1 is SGHNT and CDR2 YYREEE (reference sequence). The CDR3 DNA is TGTGCCAGCAGCGGGCGGGGACAGGCGAACACTGAAGCTTTCTTT. It is translated as CASSGRGQANTEAFF.

The genes are TRBV10-3 and TRBJ1-3; D not certain. The germline CDR1 and CDR2 sequences are ENHRY and SYGVKD. V was cut by 4 bases and J by 2 bases, with 24 bases left in between. This CDR3 contains 19 residues. CDR3 loop: CAISVGIGTAVGPGNTIYF. CDR3 nucleotides: TGTGCCATCAGTGTGGGAATAGGAACCGCGGTCGGGCCTGGAAACACCATATATTTT.

Only one count was recorded for this clone. As DNA, the CDR3 is TGTGCCAGCAGTTGGACAGGGGCACCTCATGGCTACACCTTC. This gives the protein CASSWTGAPHGYTF. The chain is built from TRBV28 and TRBJ1-2; 9 positions agree with TRBD1. CDR1 is MDHEN and CDR2 is SYDVKM in the germline V gene. The ends lost 4 bases at V and 6 bases at J; junction bases unmatched: 6. The CDR3 covers 14 residues.